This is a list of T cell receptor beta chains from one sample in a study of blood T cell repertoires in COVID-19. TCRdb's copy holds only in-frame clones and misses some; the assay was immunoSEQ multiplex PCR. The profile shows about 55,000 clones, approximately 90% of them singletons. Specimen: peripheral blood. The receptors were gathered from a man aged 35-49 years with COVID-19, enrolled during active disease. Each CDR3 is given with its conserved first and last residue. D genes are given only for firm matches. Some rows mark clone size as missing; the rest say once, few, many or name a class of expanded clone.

TGTGCCACCAGTGATTTGTACAGAAACCAAGAGACCCAGTACTTC	CATSDLYRNQETQYF	15	.	TRBV24-1	.	TRBJ2-5
TGTGCCAGCAGTCCTTCTCCGGGACATTCAGGGGGTAATCAGCCCCAGCATTTT	CASSPSPGHSGGNQPQHF	18	once	TRBV28	TRBD1	TRBJ1-5
TGTGCCAGCAGACGAGAACAGGGGAGCACTGAAGCTTTCTTT	CASRREQGSTEAFF	14	.	TRBV11-3	TRBD1	TRBJ1-1
TGTGCCAGCAGTGAAGTTCGACAGTCCTACGAGCAGTACTTC	CASSEVRQSYEQYF	14	.	TRBV2	.	TRBJ2-7
TGCGCCAGCAGCCGGGAGGGCTCTATGAACACTGAAGCTTTCTTT	CASSREGSMNTEAFF	15	.	TRBV5-1	.	TRBJ1-1
TGTGCCAGCAAAAAGAGGGGGCCCTATGGCTACACCTTC	CASKKRGPYGYTF	13	.	TRBV25-1	TRBD1	TRBJ1-2
TGTGCCAGTAGTATTGGGGGGGGCTCCTACGAGCAGTACTTC	CASSIGGGSYEQYF	14	.	TRBV19	TRBD2	TRBJ2-7
TGTGCCAGCAGCCTGGGGAGGGTGGAACTGTTTTTT	CASSLGRVELFF	12	.	TRBV11-2	.	TRBJ1-4
TGTGCCAGCAGCGTAGCTCGGGACAGGATCGGCGGGGAGCTGTTTTTT	CASSVARDRIGGELFF	16	.	TRBV9	TRBD1	TRBJ2-2
TGTGCCAGCAGCACACCTCGGGACAGGGCCTACGAGCAGTACTTC	CASSTPRDRAYEQYF	15	.	TRBV11-2	TRBD1	TRBJ2-7
TGCGCCAGCAGCTTTAGCGGGAGGGCCTACACCGGGGAGCTGTTTTTT	CASSFSGRAYTGELFF	16	few	TRBV5-1	TRBD2	TRBJ2-2
TGTGCCAGCAGCGTAGGAAGTACTGATCAGCCCCAGCATTTT	CASSVGSTDQPQHF	14	.	TRBV9	.	TRBJ1-5
TGTGCCAGCAGTTGGGAGGAGACAGTCAATCAGCCCCAGCATTTT	CASSWEETVNQPQHF	15	medium-sized	TRBV6-5	.	TRBJ1-5
TGCGCCAGCAGCCAATTACTAGCGGGAGTAGCCAAAAACATTCAGTACTTC	CASSQLLAGVAKNIQYF	17	.	TRBV4-1	TRBD2	TRBJ2-4
TGTGCCAGCAGTTCTTCCTGGACAGGGGATTGGGCTGGCTCTGGAAACACCATATATTTT	CASSSSWTGDWAGSGNTIYF	20	.	TRBV28	TRBD1	TRBJ1-3
TGTGCCAGCAGACGAGGCGGGAGGGCCATTGTAAGTGAGACCCAGTACTTC	CASRRGGRAIVSETQYF	17	.	TRBV2	TRBD2	TRBJ2-5
TGTGCCAGCAGCTTGGCCGGGGGACAGGGTGCGAATGGCTACACCTTC	CASSLAGGQGANGYTF	16	.	TRBV5-4	TRBD1	TRBJ1-2
TGTGCCAGCAGCCGCCGGGACTTCTCCTACGAGCAGTACTTC	CASSRRDFSYEQYF	14	.	TRBV7-2	.	TRBJ2-7
TGCAGCGTCTCCGGGACAGGGGTCTACGAGCAGTACTTC	CSVSGTGVYEQYF	13	.	TRBV29-1	TRBD1	TRBJ2-7
TGTGCCAGCGGACAGGGGGCAGGCTCACCCCTCCACTTT	CASGQGAGSPLHF	13	few	TRBV2	TRBD1	TRBJ1-6
TGCGCCAGCAGCTTGGATCAGGGGATCCGCAATGAGCAGTTCTTC	CASSLDQGIRNEQFF	15	.	TRBV5-1	.	TRBJ2-1
TGTGCCTGGAGAAGACAGGGGGCGCCTAATGAGCAGTTCTTC	CAWRRQGAPNEQFF	14	once	TRBV30	TRBD1	TRBJ2-1